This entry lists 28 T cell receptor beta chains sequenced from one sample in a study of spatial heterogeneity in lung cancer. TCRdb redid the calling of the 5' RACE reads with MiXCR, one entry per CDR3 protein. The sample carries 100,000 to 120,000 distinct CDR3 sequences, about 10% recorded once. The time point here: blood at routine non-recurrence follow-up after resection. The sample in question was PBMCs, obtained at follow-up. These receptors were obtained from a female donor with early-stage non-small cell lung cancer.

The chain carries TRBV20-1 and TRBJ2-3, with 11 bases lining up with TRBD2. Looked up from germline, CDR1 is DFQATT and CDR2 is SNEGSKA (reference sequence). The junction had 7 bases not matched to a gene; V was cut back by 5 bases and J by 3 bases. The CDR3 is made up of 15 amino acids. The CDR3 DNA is TGCAGTGCTCTTACGGGACTAGCGGTGACAGATACGCAGTATTTT. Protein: CSALTGLAVTDTQYF.

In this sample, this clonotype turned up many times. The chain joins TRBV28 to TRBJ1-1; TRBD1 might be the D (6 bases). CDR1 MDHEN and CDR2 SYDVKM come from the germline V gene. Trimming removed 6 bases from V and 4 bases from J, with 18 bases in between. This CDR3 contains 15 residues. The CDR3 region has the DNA TGTGCCAGCAGCACCTCGGGGGCGCAGACCACTGAAGCTTTCTTT. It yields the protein CASSTSGAQTTEAFF. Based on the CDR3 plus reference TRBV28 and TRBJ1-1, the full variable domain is DVKVTQSSRYLVKRTGEKVFLECVQDMDHENMFWYRQDPGLGLRLIYFSYDVKMKEKGDIPEGYSVSREKKERFSLILESASTNQTSMYLCASSTSGAQTTEAFFGQGTRLTVV.

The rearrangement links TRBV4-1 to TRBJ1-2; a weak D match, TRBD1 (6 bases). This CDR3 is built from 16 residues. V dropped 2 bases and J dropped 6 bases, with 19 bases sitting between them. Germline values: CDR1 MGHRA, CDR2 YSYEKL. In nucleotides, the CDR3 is TGCGCCAGCAGCCAAATACGTTTCAGGGGTGAGGATGGCTACACCTTC. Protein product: CASSQIRFRGEDGYTF.

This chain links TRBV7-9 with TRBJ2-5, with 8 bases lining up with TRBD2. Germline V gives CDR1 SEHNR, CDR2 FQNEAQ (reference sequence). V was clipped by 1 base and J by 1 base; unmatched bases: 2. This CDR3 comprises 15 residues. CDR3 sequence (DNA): TGTGCCAGCAGCTTAGGACTAGCGCTCCAAGAGACCCAGTACTTC. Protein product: CASSLGLALQETQYF.

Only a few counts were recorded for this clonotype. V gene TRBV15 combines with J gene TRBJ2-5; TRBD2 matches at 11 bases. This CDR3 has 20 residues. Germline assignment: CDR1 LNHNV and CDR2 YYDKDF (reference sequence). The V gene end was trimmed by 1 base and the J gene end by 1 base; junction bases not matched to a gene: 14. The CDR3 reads CATSRVISGRALNIQETQYF. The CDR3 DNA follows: TGTGCCACCAGCAGAGTGATTAGCGGGAGGGCCCTCAATATCCAAGAGACCCAGTACTTC.

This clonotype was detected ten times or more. CDR3 region: CASSYLLGGSKETQYF. In DNA, the CDR3 is TGTGCCAGCAGTTACCTTCTAGGCGGGAGCAAAGAGACCCAGTACTTC. This chain connects TRBV6-2 or TRBV6-3 to TRBJ2-5; 7 nucleotides agree with TRBD2. Germline V lookup: CDR1 MNHEY, CDR2 SVGEGT. The CDR3 covers 16 residues. Losses at the gene ends were 2 bases for V and 3 bases for J; bases not matched to a gene: 9.

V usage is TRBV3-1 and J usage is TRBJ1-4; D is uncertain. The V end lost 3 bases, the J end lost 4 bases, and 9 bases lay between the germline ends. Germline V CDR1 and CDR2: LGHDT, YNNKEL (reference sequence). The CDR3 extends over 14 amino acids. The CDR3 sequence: CASSQRAVNEKLFF. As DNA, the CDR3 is TGTGCCAGCAGCCAGCGGGCAGTTAATGAAAAACTGTTTTTT.

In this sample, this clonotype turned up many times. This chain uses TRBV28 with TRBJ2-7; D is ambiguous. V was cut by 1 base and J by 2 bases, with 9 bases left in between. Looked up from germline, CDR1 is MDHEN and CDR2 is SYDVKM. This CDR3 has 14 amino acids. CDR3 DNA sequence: TGTGCCAGCAGTTTATTGAGGTCTCCCTACGAGCAGTACTTC. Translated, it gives CASSLLRSPYEQYF.

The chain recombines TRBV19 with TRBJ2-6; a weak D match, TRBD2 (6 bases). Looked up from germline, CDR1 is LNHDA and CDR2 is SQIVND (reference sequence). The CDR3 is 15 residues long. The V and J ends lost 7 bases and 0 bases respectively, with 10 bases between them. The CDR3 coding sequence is TGTGCCAGTATCCCGGGGGTCTCTGGGGCCAACGTCCTGACTTTC. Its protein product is CASIPGVSGANVLTF.

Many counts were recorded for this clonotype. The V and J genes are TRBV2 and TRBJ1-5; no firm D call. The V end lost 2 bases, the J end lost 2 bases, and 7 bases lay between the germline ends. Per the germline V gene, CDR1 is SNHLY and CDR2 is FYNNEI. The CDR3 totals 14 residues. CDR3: CASSERPGNQPQHF. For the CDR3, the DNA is TGTGCCAGCAGTGAAAGGCCGGGCAATCAGCCCCAGCATTTT.

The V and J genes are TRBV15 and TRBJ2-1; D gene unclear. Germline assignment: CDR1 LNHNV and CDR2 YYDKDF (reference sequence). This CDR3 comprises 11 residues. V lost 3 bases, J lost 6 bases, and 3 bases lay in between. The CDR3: CATSSRNEQFF. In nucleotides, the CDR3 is TGTGCCACCAGCAGTCGCAATGAGCAGTTCTTC. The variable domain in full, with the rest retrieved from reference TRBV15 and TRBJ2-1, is DAMVIQNPRYQVTQFGKPVTLSCSQTLNHNVMYWYQQKSSQAPKLLFHYYDKDFNNEADTPDNFQSRRPNTSFCFLDIRSPGLGDTAMYLCATSSRNEQFFGPGTRLTVL.

The CDR3 here is CASSLGFSDLEAFF. CDR3 nucleotides: TGTGCCAGCAGCTTAGGGTTCTCGGACCTTGAAGCTTTCTTT. The chain employs TRBV11-1 and TRBJ1-1; D remains unclear. CDR3 length: 14 amino acids. Looked up from germline, CDR1 is SGHAT and CDR2 is FQDESV (reference sequence). The V end lost 1 base, the J end lost 7 bases, and 13 bases lay between the germline ends.

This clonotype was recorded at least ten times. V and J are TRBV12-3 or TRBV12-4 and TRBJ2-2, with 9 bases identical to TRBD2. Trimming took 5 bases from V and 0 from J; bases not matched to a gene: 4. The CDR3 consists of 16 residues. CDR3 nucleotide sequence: TGTGCCAGCAGTCCCATAGCGGGAGCGAACACCGGGGAGCTGTTTTTT. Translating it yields CASSPIAGANTGELFF.

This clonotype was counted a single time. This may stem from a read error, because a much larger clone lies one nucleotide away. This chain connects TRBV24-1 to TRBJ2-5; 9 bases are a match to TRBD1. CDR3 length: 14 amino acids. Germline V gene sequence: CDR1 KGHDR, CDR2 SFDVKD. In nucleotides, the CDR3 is TGTGCCACCAGTGAGTCGGGACAGGGAGAGTCCCAGTACTTC. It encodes CATSESGQGESQYF.

The CDR3 spells CASRGLAASTDTQYF. CDR3 DNA sequence: TGTGCCAGCAGGGGACTAGCGGCTAGCACAGATACGCAGTATTTT. The chain carries TRBV6-5 and TRBJ2-3, with TRBD2 identical over 11 bases. Per the germline V gene, CDR1 is MNHEY and CDR2 is SVGAGI. The CDR3 has 15 amino acids. The junction had 2 bases not matched to a gene; V was cut back by 6 bases and J by 0 bases.

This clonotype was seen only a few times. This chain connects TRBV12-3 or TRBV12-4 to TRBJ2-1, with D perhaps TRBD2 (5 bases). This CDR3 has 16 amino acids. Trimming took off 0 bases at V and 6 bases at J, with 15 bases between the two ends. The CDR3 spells CASSLAGDVRSNEQFF. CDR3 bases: TGTGCCAGCAGTTTAGCGGGAGACGTTAGAAGCAATGAGCAGTTCTTC.

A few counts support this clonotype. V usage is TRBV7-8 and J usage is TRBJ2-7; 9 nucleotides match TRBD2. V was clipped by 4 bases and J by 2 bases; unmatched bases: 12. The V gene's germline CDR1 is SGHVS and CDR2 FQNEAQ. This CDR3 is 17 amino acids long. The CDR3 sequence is CASSSQGWRTSAYEQYF. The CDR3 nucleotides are TGTGCCAGCAGCTCACAGGGGTGGAGGACTAGCGCCTACGAGCAGTACTTC. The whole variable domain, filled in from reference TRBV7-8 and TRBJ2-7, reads GAGVSQSPRYKVAKRGQDVALRCDPISGHVSLFWYQQALGQGPEFLTYFQNEAQLDKSGLPSDRFFAERPEGSVSTLKIQRTQQEDSAVYLCASSSQGWRTSAYEQYFGPGTRLTVT.

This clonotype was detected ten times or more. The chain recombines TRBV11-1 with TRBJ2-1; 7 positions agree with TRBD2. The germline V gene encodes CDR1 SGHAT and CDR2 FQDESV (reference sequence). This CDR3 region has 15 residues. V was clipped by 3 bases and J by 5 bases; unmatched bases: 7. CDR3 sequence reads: CASSFAGANNNEQFF. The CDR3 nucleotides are TGTGCCAGCAGCTTTGCGGGAGCGAACAACAATGAGCAGTTCTTC.

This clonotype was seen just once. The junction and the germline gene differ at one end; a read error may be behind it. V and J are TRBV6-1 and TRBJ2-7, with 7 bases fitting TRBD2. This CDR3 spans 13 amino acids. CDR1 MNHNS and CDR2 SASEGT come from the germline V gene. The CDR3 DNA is TGTGCCAGCAGTGAAGTCAGGGACTACGAGCAGAACTTC. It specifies CASSEVRDYEQNF.

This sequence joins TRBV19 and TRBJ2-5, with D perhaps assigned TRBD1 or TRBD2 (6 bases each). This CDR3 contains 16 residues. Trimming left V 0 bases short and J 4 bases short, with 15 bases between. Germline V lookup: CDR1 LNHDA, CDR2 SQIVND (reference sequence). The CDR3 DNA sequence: TGTGCCAGTAGTATAGAACTTCACGGGGGCTCAGAGACCCAGTACTTC. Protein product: CASSIELHGGSETQYF.

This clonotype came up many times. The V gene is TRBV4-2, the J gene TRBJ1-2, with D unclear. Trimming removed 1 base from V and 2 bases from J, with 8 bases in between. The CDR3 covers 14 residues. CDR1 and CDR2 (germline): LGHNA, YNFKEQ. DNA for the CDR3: TGTGCCAGCAGCCAAGTCACAGAGAACTATGGCTACACCTTC. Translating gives CASSQVTENYGYTF.

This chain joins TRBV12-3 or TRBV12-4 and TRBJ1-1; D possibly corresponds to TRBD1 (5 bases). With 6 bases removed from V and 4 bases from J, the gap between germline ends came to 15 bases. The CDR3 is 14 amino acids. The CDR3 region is CASRNQGPPTEAFF. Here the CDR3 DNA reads TGTGCCAGCAGGAATCAGGGACCCCCCACTGAAGCTTTCTTT.

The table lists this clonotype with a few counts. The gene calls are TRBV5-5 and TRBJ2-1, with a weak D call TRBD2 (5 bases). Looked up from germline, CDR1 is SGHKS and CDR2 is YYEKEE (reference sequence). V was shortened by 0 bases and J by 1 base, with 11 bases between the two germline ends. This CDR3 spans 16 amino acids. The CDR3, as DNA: TGTGCCAGCAGCTTGGCCAGCGGAATTTCCTACAATGAGCAGTTCTTC. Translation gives CASSLASGISYNEQFF.

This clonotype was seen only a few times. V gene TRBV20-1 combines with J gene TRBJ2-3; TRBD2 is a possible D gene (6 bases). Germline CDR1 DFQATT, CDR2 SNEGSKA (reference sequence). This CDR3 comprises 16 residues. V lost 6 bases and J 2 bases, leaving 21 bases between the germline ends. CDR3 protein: CSAVPTVGSDTDTQYF. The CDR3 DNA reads TGCAGTGCGGTACCCACGGTCGGGAGTGACACAGATACGCAGTATTTT.

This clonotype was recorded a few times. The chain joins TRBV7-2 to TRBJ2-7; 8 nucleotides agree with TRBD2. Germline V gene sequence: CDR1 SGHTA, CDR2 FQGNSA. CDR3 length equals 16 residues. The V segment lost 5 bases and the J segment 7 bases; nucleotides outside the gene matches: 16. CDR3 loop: CASSLGTGGPLWEQYF. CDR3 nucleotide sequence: TGTGCCAGCAGCCTAGGAACGGGAGGGCCTCTATGGGAGCAGTACTTC.

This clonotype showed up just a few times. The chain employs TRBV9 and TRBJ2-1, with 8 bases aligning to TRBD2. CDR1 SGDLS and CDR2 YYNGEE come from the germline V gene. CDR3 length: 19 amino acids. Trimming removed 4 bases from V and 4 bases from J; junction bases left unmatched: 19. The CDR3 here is CASSPKGGASGYLYNEQFF. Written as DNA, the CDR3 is TGTGCCAGCAGCCCAAAGGGTGGGGCTAGCGGGTACTTGTACAATGAGCAGTTCTTC.

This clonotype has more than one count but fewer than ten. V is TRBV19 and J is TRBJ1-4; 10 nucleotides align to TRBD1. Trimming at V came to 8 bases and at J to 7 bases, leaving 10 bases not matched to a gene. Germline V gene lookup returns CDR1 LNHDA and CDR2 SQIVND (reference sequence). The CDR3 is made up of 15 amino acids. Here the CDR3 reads CASLTHGTGVEKLFF. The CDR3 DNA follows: TGTGCCAGTCTCACCCACGGGACAGGGGTTGAAAAACTGTTTTTT.

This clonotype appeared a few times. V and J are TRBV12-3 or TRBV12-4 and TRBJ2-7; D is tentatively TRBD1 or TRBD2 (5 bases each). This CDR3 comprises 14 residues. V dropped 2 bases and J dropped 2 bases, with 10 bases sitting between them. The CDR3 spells CASSLPGPTYEQYF. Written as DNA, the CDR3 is TGTGCCAGCAGTTTACCGGGACCGACCTACGAGCAGTACTTC.